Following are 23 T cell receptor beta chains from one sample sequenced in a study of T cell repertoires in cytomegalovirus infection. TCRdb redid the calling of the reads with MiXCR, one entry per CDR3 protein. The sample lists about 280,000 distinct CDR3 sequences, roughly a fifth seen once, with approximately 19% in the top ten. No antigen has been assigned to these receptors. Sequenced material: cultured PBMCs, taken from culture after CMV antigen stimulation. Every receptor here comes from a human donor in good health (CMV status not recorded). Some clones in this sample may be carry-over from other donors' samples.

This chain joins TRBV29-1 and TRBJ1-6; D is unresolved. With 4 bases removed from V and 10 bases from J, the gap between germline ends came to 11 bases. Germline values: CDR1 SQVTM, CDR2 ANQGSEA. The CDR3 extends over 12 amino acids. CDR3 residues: CSVGEDGSPLHF. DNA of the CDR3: TGCAGCGTTGGAGAGGACGGCTCACCCCTCCACTTT.

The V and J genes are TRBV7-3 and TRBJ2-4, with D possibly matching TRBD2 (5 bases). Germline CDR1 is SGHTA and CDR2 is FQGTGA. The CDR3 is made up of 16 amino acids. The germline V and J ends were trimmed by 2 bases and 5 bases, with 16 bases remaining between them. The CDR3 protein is CASSLRGSRVENIQYF. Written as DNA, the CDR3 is TGTGCCAGCAGCTTACGAGGGAGTCGGGTGGAAAACATTCAGTACTTC.

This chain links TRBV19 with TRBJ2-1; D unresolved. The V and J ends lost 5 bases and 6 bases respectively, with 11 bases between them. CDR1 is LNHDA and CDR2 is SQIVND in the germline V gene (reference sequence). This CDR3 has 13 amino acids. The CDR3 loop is CASSPGPFNEQFF. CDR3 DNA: TGTGCCAGTAGTCCCGGACCCTTCAATGAGCAGTTCTTC. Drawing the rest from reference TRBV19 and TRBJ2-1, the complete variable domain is DGGITQSPKYLFRKEGQNVTLSCEQNLNHDAMYWYRQDPGQGLRLIYYSQIVNDFQKGDIAEGYSVSREKKESFPLTVTSAQKNPTAFYLCASSPGPFNEQFFGPGTRLTVL.

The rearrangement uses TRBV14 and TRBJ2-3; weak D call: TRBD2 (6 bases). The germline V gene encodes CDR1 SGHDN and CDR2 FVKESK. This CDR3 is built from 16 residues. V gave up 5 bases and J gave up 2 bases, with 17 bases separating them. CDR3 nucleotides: TGTGCCAGCAGCAGAGGGACTCTCCCCCACACAGATACGCAGTATTTT. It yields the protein CASSRGTLPHTDTQYF. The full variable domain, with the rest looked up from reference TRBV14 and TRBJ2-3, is EAGVTQFPSHSVIEKGQTVTLRCDPISGHDNLYWYRRVMGKEIKFLLHFVKESKQDESGMPNNRFLAERTGGTYSTLKVQPAELEDSGVYFCASSRGTLPHTDTQYFGPGTRLTVL.

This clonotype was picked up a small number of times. CDR3 bases: TGTGCCAGTAGTATTCAAACGACGAAAACCCTCCACTTT. Translated, it gives CASSIQTTKTLHF. The chain couples TRBV19 to TRBJ1-6; D is unresolved. The germline CDR1 and CDR2 sequences are LNHDA and SQIVND (reference sequence). The CDR3 is 13 amino acids. V shed 3 bases and J shed 14 bases, with 14 bases lying between them.

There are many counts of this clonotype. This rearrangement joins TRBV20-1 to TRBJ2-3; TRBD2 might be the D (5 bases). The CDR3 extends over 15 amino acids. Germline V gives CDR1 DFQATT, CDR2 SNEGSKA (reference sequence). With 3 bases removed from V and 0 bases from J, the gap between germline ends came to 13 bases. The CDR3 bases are TGCAGTGCTAGTAAACCCCGCGGGAGCACAGATACGCAGTATTTT. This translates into CSASKPRGSTDTQYF.

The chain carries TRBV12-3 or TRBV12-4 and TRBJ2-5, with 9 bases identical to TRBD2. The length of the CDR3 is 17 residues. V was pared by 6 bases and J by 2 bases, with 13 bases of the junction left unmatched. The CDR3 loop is CASSSESVLAGQETQYF. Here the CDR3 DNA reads TGTGCCAGCAGCTCCGAATCAGTGCTAGCGGGACAAGAGACCCAGTACTTC.

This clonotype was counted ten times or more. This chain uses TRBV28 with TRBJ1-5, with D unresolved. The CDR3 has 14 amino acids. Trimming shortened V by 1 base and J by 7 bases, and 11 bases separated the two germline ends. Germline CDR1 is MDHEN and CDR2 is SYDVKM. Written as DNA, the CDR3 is TGTGCCAGCAGTTTATTTGGCATGGGGCAGCCCCAGCATTTT. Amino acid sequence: CASSLFGMGQPQHF.

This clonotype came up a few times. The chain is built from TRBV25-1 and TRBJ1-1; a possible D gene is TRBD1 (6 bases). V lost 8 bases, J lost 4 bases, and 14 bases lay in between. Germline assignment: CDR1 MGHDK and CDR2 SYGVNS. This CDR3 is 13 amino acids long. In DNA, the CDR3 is TGTGCCAGCGGTCAACAGGGAGGCACTGAAGCTTTCTTT. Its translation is CASGQQGGTEAFF.

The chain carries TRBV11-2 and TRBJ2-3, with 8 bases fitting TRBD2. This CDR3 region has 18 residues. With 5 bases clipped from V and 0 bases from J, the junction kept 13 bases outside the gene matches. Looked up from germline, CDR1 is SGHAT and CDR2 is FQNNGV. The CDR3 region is CASSRLSGSRKSTDTQYF. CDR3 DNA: TGTGCCAGCAGCCGCCTCAGCGGGAGTCGGAAGAGCACAGATACGCAGTATTTT.

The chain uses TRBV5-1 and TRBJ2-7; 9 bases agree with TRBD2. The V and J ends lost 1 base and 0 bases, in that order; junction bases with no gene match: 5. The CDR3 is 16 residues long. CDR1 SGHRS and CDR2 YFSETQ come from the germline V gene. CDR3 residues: CASSLWSGRTSYEQYF. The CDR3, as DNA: TGCGCCAGCAGCTTGTGGAGCGGGAGGACCTCCTACGAGCAGTACTTC.

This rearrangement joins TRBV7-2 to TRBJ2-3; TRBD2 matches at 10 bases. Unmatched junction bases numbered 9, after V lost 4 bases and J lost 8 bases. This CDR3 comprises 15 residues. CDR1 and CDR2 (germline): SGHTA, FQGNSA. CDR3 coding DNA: TGTGCCAGCAGCTCTCTAGCGGGAGTGGCCCTTACGCAGTATTTT. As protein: CASSSLAGVALTQYF.

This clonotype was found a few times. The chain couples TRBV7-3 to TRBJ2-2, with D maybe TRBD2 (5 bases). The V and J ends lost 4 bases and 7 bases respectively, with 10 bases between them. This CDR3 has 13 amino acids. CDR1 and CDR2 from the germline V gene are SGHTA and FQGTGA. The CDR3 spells CASSSGGVGELFF. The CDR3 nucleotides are TGTGCCAGCAGCTCAGGAGGCGTCGGGGAGCTGTTTTTT.

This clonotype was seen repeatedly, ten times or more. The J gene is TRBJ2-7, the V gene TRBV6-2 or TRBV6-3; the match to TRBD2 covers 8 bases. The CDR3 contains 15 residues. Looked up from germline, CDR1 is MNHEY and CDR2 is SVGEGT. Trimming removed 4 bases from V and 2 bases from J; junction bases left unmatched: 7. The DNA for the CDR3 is TGTGCCAGCAGTTCCCTAGCGGGCCTCCCCTACGAGCAGTACGTC. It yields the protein CASSSLAGLPYEQYV.

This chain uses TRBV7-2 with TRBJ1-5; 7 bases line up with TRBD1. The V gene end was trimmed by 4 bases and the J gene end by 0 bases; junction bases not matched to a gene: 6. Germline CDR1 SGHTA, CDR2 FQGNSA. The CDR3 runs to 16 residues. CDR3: CASSSETGISNQPQHF. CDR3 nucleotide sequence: TGTGCCAGCAGCTCCGAGACAGGGATTAGCAATCAGCCCCAGCATTTT.

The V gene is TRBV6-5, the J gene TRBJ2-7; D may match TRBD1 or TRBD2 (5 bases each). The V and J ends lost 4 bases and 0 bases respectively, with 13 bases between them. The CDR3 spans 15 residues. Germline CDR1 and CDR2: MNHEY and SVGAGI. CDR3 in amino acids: CASSSRERGSYEQYF. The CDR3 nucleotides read TGTGCCAGCAGTTCCAGGGAACGGGGCTCCTACGAGCAGTACTTC.

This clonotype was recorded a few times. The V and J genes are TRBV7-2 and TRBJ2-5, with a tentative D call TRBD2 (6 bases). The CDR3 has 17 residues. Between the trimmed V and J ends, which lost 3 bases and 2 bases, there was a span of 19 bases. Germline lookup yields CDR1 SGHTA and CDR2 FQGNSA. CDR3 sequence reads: CASSLGYTGLPQETQYF. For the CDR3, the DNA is TGTGCCAGCAGCTTGGGGTACACAGGACTACCTCAAGAGACCCAGTACTTC.

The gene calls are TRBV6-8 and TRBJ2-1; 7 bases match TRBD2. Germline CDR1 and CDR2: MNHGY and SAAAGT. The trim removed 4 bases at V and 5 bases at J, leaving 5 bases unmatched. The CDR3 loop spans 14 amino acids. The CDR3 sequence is CASSSRLADNEQFF. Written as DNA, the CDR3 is TGTGCCAGCAGTTCGAGACTAGCAGACAATGAGCAGTTCTTC.

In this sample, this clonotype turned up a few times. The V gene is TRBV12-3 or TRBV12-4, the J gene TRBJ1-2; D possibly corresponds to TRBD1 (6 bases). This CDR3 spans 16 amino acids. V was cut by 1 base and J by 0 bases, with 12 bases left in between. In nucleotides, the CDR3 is TGTGCCAGCAGTTTAGGGAACAGGGAGTCTAACTATGGCTACACCTTC. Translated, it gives CASSLGNRESNYGYTF.

CDR3 sequence: CTSSPLTGMNTEAFF. The CDR3 nucleotides read TGTACCAGCAGCCCCTTGACAGGCATGAACACTGAAGCTTTCTTT. The rearrangement uses TRBV7-2 and TRBJ1-1; D perhaps matches TRBD1 (6 bases). Germline CDR1 reads SGHTA; CDR2 reads FQGNSA. The V gene lost 5 bases and the J gene lost 0 bases, with 13 bases spanning the gap. This CDR3 is built from 15 residues.

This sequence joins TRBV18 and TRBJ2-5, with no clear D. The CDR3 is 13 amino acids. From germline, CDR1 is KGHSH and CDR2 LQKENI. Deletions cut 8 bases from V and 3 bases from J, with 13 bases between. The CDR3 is CASQTSGEETQYF. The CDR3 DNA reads TGTGCCAGCCAGACGTCCGGAGAAGAGACCCAGTACTTC.

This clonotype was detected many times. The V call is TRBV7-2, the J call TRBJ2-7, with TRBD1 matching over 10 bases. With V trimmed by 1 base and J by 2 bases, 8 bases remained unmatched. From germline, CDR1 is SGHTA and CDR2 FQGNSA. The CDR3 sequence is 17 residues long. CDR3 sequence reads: CASSLVIGTGVPYEQYF. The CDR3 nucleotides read TGTGCCAGCAGCTTAGTCATAGGGACAGGGGTCCCCTACGAGCAGTACTTC.

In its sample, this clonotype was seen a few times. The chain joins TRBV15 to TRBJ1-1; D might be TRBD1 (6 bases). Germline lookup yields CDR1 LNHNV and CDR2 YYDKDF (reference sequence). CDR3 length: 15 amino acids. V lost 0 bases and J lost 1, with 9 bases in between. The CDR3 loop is CATSREGAANTEAFF. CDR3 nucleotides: TGTGCCACCAGCAGAGAGGGGGCCGCGAACACTGAAGCTTTCTTT.